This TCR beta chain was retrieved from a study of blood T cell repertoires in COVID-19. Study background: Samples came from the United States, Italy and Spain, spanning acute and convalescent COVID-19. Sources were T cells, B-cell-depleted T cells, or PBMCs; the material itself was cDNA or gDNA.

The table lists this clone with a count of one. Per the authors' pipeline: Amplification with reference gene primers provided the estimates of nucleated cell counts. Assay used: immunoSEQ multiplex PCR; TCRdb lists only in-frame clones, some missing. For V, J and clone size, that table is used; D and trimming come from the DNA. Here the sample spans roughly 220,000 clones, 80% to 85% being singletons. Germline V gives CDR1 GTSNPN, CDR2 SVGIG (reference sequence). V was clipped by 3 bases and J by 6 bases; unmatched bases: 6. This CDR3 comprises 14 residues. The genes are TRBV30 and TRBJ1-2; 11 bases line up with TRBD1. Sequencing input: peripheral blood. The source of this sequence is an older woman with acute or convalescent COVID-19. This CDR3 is CAWSHGDRGDGYTF. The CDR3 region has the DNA TGTGCCTGGAGCCATGGGGACAGGGGGGATGGCTACACCTTC.